The rows below give T cell receptor beta chains drawn from one sample of a study of blood T cell repertoires in COVID-19. Sequencing used immunoSEQ multiplex PCR; TCRdb keeps in-frame clones, though not all of them. The sample includes roughly 280,000 clones, about 87% of them seen just once. What was sequenced was PBMCs or T cells enriched from blood (not recorded which). The receptors derive from a woman aged 50 to 65 who had recovered from COVID-19. Each CDR3 is given with its conserved first and last residue. The D gene is left open where the match is weak. Rows give clone size only sometimes, using once, few, many, or a class for an expanded clone.

j_call d_call v_call clone_size cdr3_nt cdr3_aa
TRBJ2-3 TRBD1 TRBV2 few TGTGCCAGCACCCGGGACAGGAGAAGCACAGATACGCAGTATTTT CASTRDRRSTDTQYF
TRBJ2-3 NA TRBV4-3 NA TGCGCCAGCAGCCATACCTCGGGGGAGGCAGATACGCAGTATTTT CASSHTSGEADTQYF
TRBJ2-7 TRBD2 TRBV7-8 NA TGTGCCAGCAGCCTTAGCGGGCAGCCCTACGAGCAGTACTTC CASSLSGQPYEQYF
TRBJ1-6 NA TRBV11-1 NA TGTGCCAGCAGCTCGGCTCCAGGTTCACCCCTCCACTTT CASSSAPGSPLHF
TRBJ2-1 TRBD2 TRBV15 NA TGTGCCACCAGCTCACAGCGGGAGCTGGACAATGAGCAGTTCTTC CATSSQRELDNEQFF
TRBJ2-7 NA TRBV11-1 NA TGTGCCAGCAGCTTTAGCCCTAAGACCTACGAGCAGTACTTC CASSFSPKTYEQYF
TRBJ2-7 TRBD2 TRBV28 NA TGTGCCAGCAGTTTCTCCACTTCACTAGCGGGAGGGCCCTACGAGCAGTACTTC CASSFSTSLAGGPYEQYF
TRBJ2-1 NA TRBV29-1 NA TGCAGCGTTGATCGGTCCTACAATGAGCAGTTCTTC CSVDRSYNEQFF
TRBJ2-1 TRBD2 TRBV15 NA TGTGCCACCAGCAGGCGCGTAGCGGGTGAGCAGTTCTTC CATSRRVAGEQFF
TRBJ1-1 NA TRBV28 once TGTGCCAGCACTCCGACAAGAGTGAACACTGAAGCTTTCTTT CASTPTRVNTEAFF
TRBJ1-2 TRBD1 TRBV28 NA TGTGCCAGCAGTTTATCTGCAGGGGGGAGCTACACCTTC CASSLSAGGSYTF
TRBJ1-5 NA TRBV27 NA TGTGCCAGCAGTTTACGGGGGAAGGGGAGCAATCAGCCCCAGCATTTT CASSLRGKGSNQPQHF
TRBJ2-1 NA TRBV5-4 NA TGTGCCAGCAGCTTAAAGGGGAGGAATGAGCAGTTCTTC CASSLKGRNEQFF
TRBJ1-2 NA TRBV5-1 NA TGCGCCAGCAAGGACCTCAACGGGGATGGCTACACCTTC CASKDLNGDGYTF
TRBJ1-1 NA TRBV6-5 NA TGTGCCAGCAGTTACTCGTCTCAAATACAGGGCGCCGGGGCTTTCTTT CASSYSSQIQGAGAFF
TRBJ2-7 TRBD2 TRBV18 NA TGTGCCAGCTCACCAGGGACTAGCGGGAGTGGGTACGAGCAGTACTTC CASSPGTSGSGYEQYF
TRBJ1-5 NA TRBV6-1 NA TGTGCCAGCAGTGAAGAAGGGGTGTCTCAGCCCCAGCATTTT CASSEEGVSQPQHF
TRBJ2-3 TRBD2 TRBV5-1 NA TGCGCCAGCAGCTTGGTCGGCGGGAGGCCGCGGAATACGCAGTATTTT CASSLVGGRPRNTQYF
TRBJ2-1 NA TRBV11-3 NA TGTGCCAGCAGCTTACAGGGTTACAATGAGCAGTTCTTC CASSLQGYNEQFF
TRBJ2-3 TRBD1 TRBV4-3 NA TGCGCCAGCAGCCAAGATCCTTCGACAGGGGGCACAGATACGCAGTATTTT CASSQDPSTGGTDTQYF
TRBJ1-5 TRBD1 TRBV19 NA TGTGCCAGTAGGACGACAGGGTACAATCAGCCCCAGCATTTT CASRTTGYNQPQHF
TRBJ2-7 TRBD2 TRBV27 NA TGTGCCAGCAGTACGGGGACTAGCGGGAGGTTAGGGCAGTACTTC CASSTGTSGRLGQYF
TRBJ1-2 TRBD1 TRBV28 NA TGTGCCAGCAGTCAAAAGGACAGGGGGCCATATTTGGGAGGCTACACCTTC CASSQKDRGPYLGGYTF
TRBJ2-2 NA TRBV11-2 NA TGTGCCAGCAGCTTGTACGGGACAACGAACACCGGGGAGCTGTTTTTT CASSLYGTTNTGELFF
TRBJ2-1 TRBD2 TRBV7-2 NA TGTGCCAGCAGCTACGGGGGGGGAAAGGGCAATGAGCAGTTCTTC CASSYGGGKGNEQFF
TRBJ2-1 NA TRBV11-3 NA TGTGCCAGCAGCTTACATAGCTCCTACAATGAGCAGTTCTTC CASSLHSSYNEQFF
TRBJ1-1 NA TRBV7-9 NA TGTGCCAGCAGCTTATCGGGGTCCACTGAAGCTTTCTTT CASSLSGSTEAFF
TRBJ1-1 TRBD1 TRBV24-1 NA TGTGCCACCAGTGATACGGACAGGGTTGAAACTTTCTTT CATSDTDRVETFF
TRBJ1-1 TRBD1 TRBV28 NA TGTGCCAGCATCCAAGGGGGCGCTCTGAACACTGAAGCTTTCTTT CASIQGGALNTEAFF
TRBJ2-5 NA TRBV6-2/TRBV6-3 NA TGTGCCAGCAGTTACGGTATTGGGGCAGACCAAGAGACCCAGTACTTC CASSYGIGADQETQYF
TRBJ1-1 NA TRBV11-2 NA TGTGCCAGCAGCTTAATAGGGGCTCAGAACACTGAAGCTTTCTTT CASSLIGAQNTEAFF
TRBJ1-5 NA TRBV5-5 few TGTGCCAGCAGCGATACAGGTTTGAGCAATCAGCCCCAGCATTTT CASSDTGLSNQPQHF
TRBJ2-2 NA TRBV11-2 NA TGTGCCAGCAGCCGTCGAGGGAACACCGGGGAGCTGTTTTTT CASSRRGNTGELFF
TRBJ1-6 NA TRBV10-3 NA TGTGCCATCAGTGATGTACAGGGAAGGGAAAATTCACCCCTCCACTTT CAISDVQGRENSPLHF
TRBJ2-7 TRBD1 TRBV30 NA TGTGCCTGCACAGGGGTAGGCGGATATTACGAGCAGTACTTC CACTGVGGYYEQYF
TRBJ1-2 TRBD1 TRBV6-1 NA TGTGCCAGCAGTGAAGCCGGAACAGGGGTTTATGGCTACACCTTC CASSEAGTGVYGYTF
TRBJ2-5 NA TRBV2 NA TGTGCCAGCAAGAGACAGGGGAGGGCTGGGCAAGAGACCCAGTACTTC CASKRQGRAGQETQYF
TRBJ1-1 NA TRBV14 few TGTGCCAGCAGTGCGGAGATATGGAACACTGAAGCTTTCTTT CASSAEIWNTEAFF
TRBJ2-5 NA TRBV7-2 NA TGTGCCAGCAGCTTAGCGGGGGCCCAAGAGACCCAGTACTTC CASSLAGAQETQYF
TRBJ1-1 NA TRBV27 once TGTGCCAGCAGTCCCCCTCGGGGGGCTGTCGCTGAAGCTTTCTTT CASSPPRGAVAEAFF
TRBJ1-6 NA TRBV4-1 NA TGCGCCAGCAGCCAAGGACTTACCTCGTCTGGCTATAATTCACCCCTCCACTTT CASSQGLTSSGYNSPLHF
TRBJ2-5 NA TRBV5-1 NA TGCGCCAGCAGCTCCCCTGGGGAGGAGACCCAGTACTTC CASSSPGEETQYF
TRBJ2-5 TRBD2 TRBV4-3 NA TGCGCCAGCAGCCCCCGGGGGGACTACCAAAAAGAGACCCAGTACTTC CASSPRGDYQKETQYF
TRBJ2-2 NA TRBV28 NA TGTGCCAGCAGGTCCGGGACAACACCCTCGGCGAACACCGGGGAGCTGTTTTTT CASRSGTTPSANTGELFF
TRBJ2-7 NA TRBV27 NA TGTGCCAGCAGCCGTCGCCCGGGGAGCTACGAGCAGTACTTC CASSRRPGSYEQYF
TRBJ1-5 NA TRBV28 NA TGTGCCAGCACCCTGAACGGGGTGGCAGAACCCCAGCATTTT CASTLNGVAEPQHF
TRBJ1-5 NA TRBV21-1 NA TGTGCCAGCAGCAAAGGGGCCGGGACAGGGGGACAGCCCCAGCATTTT CASSKGAGTGGQPQHF